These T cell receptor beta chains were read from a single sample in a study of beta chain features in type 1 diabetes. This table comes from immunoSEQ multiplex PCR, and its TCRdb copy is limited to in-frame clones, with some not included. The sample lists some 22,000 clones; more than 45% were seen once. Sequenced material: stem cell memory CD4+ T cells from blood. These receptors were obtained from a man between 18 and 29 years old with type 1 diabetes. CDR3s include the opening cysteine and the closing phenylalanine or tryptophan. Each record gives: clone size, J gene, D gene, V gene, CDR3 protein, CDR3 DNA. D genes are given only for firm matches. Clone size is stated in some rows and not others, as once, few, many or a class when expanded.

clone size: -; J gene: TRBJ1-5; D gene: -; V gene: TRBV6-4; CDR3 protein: CASSDKGRSSNQPQHF; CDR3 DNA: TGTGCCAGCAGTGACAAGGGGCGATCCAGCAATCAGCCCCAGCATTTT
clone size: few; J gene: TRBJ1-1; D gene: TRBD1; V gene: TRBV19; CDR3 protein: CASKKQGGYTEAFF; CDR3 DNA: TGTGCCAGTAAGAAACAGGGGGGATACACTGAAGCTTTCTTT
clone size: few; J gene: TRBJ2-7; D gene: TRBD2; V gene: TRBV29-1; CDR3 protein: CSVDQSGVGEQYF; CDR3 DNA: TGCAGCGTTGATCAGAGCGGGGTGGGCGAGCAGTACTTC
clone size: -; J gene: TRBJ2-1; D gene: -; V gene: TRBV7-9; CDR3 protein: CASSFTGLNGDEQFF; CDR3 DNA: TGTGCCAGCAGTTTTACGGGTCTGAACGGGGATGAGCAGTTCTTC
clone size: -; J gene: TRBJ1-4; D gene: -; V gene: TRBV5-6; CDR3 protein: CASSLGTNEKLFF; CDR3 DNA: TGTGCCAGCAGCCTCGGTACTAATGAAAAACTGTTTTTT
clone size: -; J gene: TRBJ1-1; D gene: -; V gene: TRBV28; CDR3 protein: CASSFSDTEAFF; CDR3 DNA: TGTGCCAGCAGTTTCTCGGACACTGAAGCTTTCTTT
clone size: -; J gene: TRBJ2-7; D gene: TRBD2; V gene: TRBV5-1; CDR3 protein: CASSREGSGRYEQYF; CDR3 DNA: TGCGCCAGCAGCCGTGAGGGCAGCGGGAGATACGAGCAGTACTTC
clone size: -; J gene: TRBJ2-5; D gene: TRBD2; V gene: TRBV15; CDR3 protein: CATSRPGTSTETQYF; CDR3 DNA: TGTGCCACCAGCAGGCCCGGGACTAGCACAGAGACCCAGTACTTC
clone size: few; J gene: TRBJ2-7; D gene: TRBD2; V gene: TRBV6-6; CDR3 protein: CASSGAAPYEQYF; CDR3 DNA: TGTGCCAGTAGCGGGGCTGCCCCCTACGAGCAGTACTTC
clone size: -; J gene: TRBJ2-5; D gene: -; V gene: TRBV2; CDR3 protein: CASESTDQETQYF; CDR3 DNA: TGTGCCAGTGAGTCGACAGATCAAGAGACCCAGTACTTC
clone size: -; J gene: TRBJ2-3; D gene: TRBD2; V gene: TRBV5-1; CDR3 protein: CASSLGTSGFTDTQYF; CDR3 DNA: TGCGCCAGCAGCTTAGGGACTAGCGGATTCACAGATACGCAGTATTTT
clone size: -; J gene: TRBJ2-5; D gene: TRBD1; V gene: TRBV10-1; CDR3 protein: CASSDPGQGSETQYF; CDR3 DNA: TGCGCCAGCAGTGACCCGGGACAGGGGTCCGAGACCCAGTACTTC
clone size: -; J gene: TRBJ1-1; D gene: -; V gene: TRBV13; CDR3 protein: CASRSIQGLNTEAFF; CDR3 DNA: TGTGCCAGCAGGTCAATACAGGGTCTGAACACTGAAGCTTTCTTT
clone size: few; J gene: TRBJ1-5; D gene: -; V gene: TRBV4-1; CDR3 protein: CASSQDASISNQPQHF; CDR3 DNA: TGCGCCAGCAGCCAAGATGCGTCTATTAGCAATCAGCCCCAGCATTTT
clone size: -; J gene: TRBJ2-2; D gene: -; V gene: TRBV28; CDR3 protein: CASSLMGLNTGELFF; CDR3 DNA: TGTGCCAGCAGTTTAATGGGGCTTAACACCGGGGAGCTGTTTTTT
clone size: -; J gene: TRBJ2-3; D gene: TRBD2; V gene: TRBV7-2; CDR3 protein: CASSVTGGDTDTQYF; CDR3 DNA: TGTGCCAGCAGTGTTACCGGGGGGGACACAGATACGCAGTATTTT
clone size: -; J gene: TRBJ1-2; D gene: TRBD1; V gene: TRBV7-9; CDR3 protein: CASSLAGQVVGGYTF; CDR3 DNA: TGTGCCAGCAGCTTAGCGGGACAGGTGGTAGGTGGCTACACCTTC
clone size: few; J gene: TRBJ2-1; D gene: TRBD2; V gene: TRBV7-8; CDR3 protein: CASSLDGGGSNEQFF; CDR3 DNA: TGTGCCAGCAGCTTAGACGGGGGGGGGAGCAATGAGCAGTTCTTC
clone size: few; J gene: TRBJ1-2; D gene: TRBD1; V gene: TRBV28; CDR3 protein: CASTRRGTGRMGGYTF; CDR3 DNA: TGTGCCAGCACCAGGCGGGGGACAGGGCGAATGGGCGGCTACACCTTC
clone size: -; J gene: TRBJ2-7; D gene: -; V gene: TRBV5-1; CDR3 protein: CASSFASVSSYEQYF; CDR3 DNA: TGCGCCAGCAGCTTCGCTAGCGTCAGCTCCTACGAGCAGTACTTC
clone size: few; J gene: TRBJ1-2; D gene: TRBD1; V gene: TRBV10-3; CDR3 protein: CAISELQGSVGYTF; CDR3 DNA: TGTGCCATCAGTGAGTTACAGGGGTCTGTCGGCTACACCTTC
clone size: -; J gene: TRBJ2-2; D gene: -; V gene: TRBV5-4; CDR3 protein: CASSYAYTGELFF; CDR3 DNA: TGTGCCAGCAGCTATGCGTACACCGGGGAGCTGTTTTTT
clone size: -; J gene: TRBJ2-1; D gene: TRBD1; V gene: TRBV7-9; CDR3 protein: CASSFKGASGNEQFF; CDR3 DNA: TGTGCCAGCAGCTTTAAGGGGGCTTCGGGAAATGAGCAGTTCTTC
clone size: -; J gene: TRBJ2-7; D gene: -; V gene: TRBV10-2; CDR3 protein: CASRASQGAYEQYF; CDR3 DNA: TGCGCCAGCAGAGCGTCTCAAGGAGCCTACGAGCAGTACTTC
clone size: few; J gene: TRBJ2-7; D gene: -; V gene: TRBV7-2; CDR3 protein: CASRIGLRAYEQYF; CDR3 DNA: TGTGCCAGCAGAATAGGCTTGCGGGCCTACGAGCAGTACTTC
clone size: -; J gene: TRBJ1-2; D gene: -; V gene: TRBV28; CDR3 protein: CASSPPPRRGYTF; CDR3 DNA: TGTGCCAGCAGTCCACCCCCGCGGAGAGGCTACACCTTC
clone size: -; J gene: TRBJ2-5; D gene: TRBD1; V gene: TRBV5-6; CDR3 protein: CASSSDGQGETQYF; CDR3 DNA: TGTGCCAGCAGCTCGGATGGACAGGGAGAGACCCAGTACTTC
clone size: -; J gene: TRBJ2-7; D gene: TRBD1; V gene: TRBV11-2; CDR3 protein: CASSFGTGSHEQYF; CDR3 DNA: TGTGCCAGCAGCTTCGGGACAGGGTCTCACGAGCAGTACTTC
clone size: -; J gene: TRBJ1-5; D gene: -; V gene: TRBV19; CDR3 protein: CASSIWGQGQPQHF; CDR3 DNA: TGTGCCAGTAGTATTTGGGGGCAGGGCCAGCCCCAGCATTTT
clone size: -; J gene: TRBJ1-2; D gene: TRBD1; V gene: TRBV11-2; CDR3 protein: CASSRTGNGYTF; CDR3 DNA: TGTGCCAGCAGCCGGACAGGGAATGGCTACACCTTC
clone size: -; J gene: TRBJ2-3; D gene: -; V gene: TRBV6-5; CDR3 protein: CASSYSEGQDTQYF; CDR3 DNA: TGTGCCAGCAGTTATTCGGAGGGCCAAGATACGCAGTATTTT
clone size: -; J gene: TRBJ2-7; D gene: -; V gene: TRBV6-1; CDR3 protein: CATDNVQSYEQYF; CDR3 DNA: TGTGCCACAGATAACGTCCAGTCCTACGAGCAGTACTTC
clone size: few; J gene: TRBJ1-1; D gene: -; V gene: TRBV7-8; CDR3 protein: CASSIDSNTEAFF; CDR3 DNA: TGTGCCAGCAGCATAGACAGCAACACTGAAGCTTTCTTT
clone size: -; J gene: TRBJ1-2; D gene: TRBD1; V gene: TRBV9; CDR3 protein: CASSEGTGSAYGYTF; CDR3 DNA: TGTGCCAGCAGCGAGGGGACAGGGTCAGCCTATGGCTACACCTTC
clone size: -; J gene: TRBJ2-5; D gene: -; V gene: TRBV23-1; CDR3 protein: CASGSSGDQETQYF; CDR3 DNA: TGCGCCAGCGGGTCGAGCGGAGACCAAGAGACCCAGTACTTC
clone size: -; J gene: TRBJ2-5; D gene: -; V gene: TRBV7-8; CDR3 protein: CASSFRNRARETQYF; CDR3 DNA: TGTGCCAGCAGCTTCCGCAACAGGGCCAGAGAGACCCAGTACTTC
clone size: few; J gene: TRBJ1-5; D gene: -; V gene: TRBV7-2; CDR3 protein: CASSLGGQPQHF; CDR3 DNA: TGTGCCAGCAGCCTGGGGGGGCAGCCCCAGCATTTT
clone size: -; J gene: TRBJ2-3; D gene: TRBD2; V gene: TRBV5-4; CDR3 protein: CASSPIAGGGTDTQYF; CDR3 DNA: TGTGCCAGCAGCCCTATAGCGGGGGGGGGCACAGATACGCAGTATTTT
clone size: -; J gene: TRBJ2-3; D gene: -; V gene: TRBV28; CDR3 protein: CASSSQGSTDTQYF; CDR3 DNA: TGTGCCAGCAGCTCTCAGGGAAGCACAGATACGCAGTATTTT
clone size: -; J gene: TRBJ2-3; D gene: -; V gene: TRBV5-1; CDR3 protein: CASSLFELTTDTQYF; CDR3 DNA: TGCGCCAGCAGCTTGTTCGAACTAACCACAGATACGCAGTATTTT
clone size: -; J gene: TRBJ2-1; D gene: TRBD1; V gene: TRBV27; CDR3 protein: CASSLGTGWDEQFF; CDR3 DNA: TGTGCCAGCAGTTTAGGGACAGGCTGGGATGAGCAGTTCTTC
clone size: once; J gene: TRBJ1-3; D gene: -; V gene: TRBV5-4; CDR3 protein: CASSLQTYSGNTIYF; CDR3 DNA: TGTGCCAGCAGCTTGCAGACTTACTCTGGAAACACCATATATTTT
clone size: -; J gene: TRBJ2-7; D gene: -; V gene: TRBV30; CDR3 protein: CAWSVLSYEQYF; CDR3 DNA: TGTGCCTGGAGTGTACTTTCCTACGAGCAGTACTTC
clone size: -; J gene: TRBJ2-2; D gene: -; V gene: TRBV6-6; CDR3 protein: CASLDFSNTGELFF; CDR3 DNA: TGTGCCAGCTTGGACTTCTCGAACACCGGGGAGCTGTTTTTT
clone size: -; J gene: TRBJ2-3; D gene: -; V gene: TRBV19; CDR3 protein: CASSFRDSTDTQYF; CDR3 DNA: TGTGCCAGTAGTTTCAGGGATAGCACAGATACGCAGTATTTT
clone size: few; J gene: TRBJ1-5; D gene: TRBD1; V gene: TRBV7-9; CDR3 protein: CASSLRVPRGSGNQPQHF; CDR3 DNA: TGTGCCAGCAGCTTAAGAGTTCCCAGGGGGAGCGGCAATCAGCCCCAGCATTTT
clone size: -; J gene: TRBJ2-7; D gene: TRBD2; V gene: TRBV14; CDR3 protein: CASSRKSAGLAVTYEQYF; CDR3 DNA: TGTGCCAGCAGCCGCAAAAGCGCCGGACTAGCGGTTACCTACGAGCAGTACTTC
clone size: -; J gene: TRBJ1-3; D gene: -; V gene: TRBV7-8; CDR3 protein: CASSLVAGSGNTIYF; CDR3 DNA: TGTGCCAGCAGCTTAGTTGCGGGATCCGGAAACACCATATATTTT
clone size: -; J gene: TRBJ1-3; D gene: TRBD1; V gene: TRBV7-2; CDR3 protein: CASSSQGARNTIYF; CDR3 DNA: TGTGCCAGCAGCTCTCAGGGGGCGCGGAACACCATATATTTT
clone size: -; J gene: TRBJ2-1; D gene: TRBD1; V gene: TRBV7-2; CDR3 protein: CASSPTGGYGNEQFF; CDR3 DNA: TGTGCCAGCAGCCCGACAGGGGGCTATGGCAATGAGCAGTTCTTC
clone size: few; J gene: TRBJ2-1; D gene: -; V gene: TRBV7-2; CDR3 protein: CASSPAPREGEQFF; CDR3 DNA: TGTGCCAGCAGCCCCGCCCCGAGGGAAGGTGAGCAGTTCTTC
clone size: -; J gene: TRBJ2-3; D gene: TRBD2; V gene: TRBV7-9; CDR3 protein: CASSPGLAGGQTGTDTQYF; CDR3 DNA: TGTGCCAGCAGCCCCGGGCTAGCGGGGGGCCAGACGGGCACAGATACGCAGTATTTT
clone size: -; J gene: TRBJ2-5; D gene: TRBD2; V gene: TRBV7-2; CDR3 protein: CASSPGTSVIMETQYF; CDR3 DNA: TGTGCCAGCAGCCCCGGGACTAGCGTTATAATGGAGACCCAGTACTTC